A selection of T cell receptor beta chains follows, all from one sample in a study of CD8+CD57+ T cells in acquired aplastic anemia. TCRdb itself ran the reads through MiXCR, one entry per CDR3 protein. The table has about 190,000 distinct CDR3 sequences, around 65% seen once. The specimen sequenced was sorted CD4+, CD8+, or CD8+CD57+ T cells (not recorded which) from PBMCs. These TCRs come from a human donor with severe aplastic anemia or a healthy control (not recorded which). CDR3s include the opening cysteine and the closing phenylalanine or tryptophan. A D gene is named only where the DNA matches it firmly. Only some rows state a clone size, as once, few, many or a class for expanded clones.

clone_size	d_call	j_call	v_call	cdr3_aa	cdr3_nt
.	.	TRBJ1-2	TRBV10-3	CAITGPTVGYGYTF	TGTGCCATCACCGGACCGACCGTCGGCTATGGCTACACCTTC
many	TRBD2	TRBJ2-7	TRBV2	CASSELPQGGSRYEQYF	TGTGCCAGCAGTGAGTTACCTCAGGGCGGGAGTAGGTACGAGCAGTACTTC
.	.	TRBJ2-6	TRBV7-8	CASRLQIVAGANVLTF	TGTGCCAGCAGACTACAGATTGTGGCGGGGGCCAACGTCCTGACTTTC
.	TRBD1	TRBJ1-5	TRBV10-3	CAIRTGEHNEQLPPPRQPQHF	TGTGCCATCCGGACAGGAGAGCACAATGAGCAGTTACCCCCGCCGAGGCAGCCCCAGCATTTT
.	TRBD1	TRBJ2-1	TRBV10-3	CAIGTATYNEQFF	TGTGCCATTGGGACAGCCACCTACAATGAGCAGTTCTTC
once	.	TRBJ2-3	TRBV7-9	CGAESTDTQYF	TGCGGGGCGGAGTCTACAGATACGCAGTATTTT
.	.	TRBJ2-6	TRBV5-6	CATTGQISGANVLTF	TGTGCCACGACAGGCCAGATATCTGGGGCCAACGTCCTGACTTTC
.	.	TRBJ1-3	TRBV4-2	CASSQERVAGNTIYF	TGTGCCAGCAGCCAAGAACGGGTGGCTGGAAACACCATATATTTT
.	.	TRBJ1-1	TRBV19	CASSTRDGEAFF	TGTGCCAGTAGTACCAGGGACGGCGAAGCTTTCTTT
.	TRBD2	TRBJ2-3	TRBV2	CASSDNAGGDTDTQYF	TGTGCCAGCAGTGATAATGCGGGGGGAGACACAGATACGCAGTATTTT
.	TRBD2	TRBJ2-1	TRBV9	CASSAWTSGKTNEQFF	TGTGCCAGCAGCGCCTGGACTAGCGGGAAAACCAATGAGCAGTTCTTC
.	.	TRBJ1-3	TRBV25-1	CASSAMSSGNTIYF	TGTGCCAGCAGTGCCATGAGCTCTGGAAACACCATATATTTT
.	TRBD2	TRBJ2-7	TRBV25-1	CAGSARALAGSYEQYF	TGTGCCGGCAGTGCTAGAGCCCTAGCGGGGTCCTACGAGCAGTACTTC
.	.	TRBJ2-7	TRBV15	CATSINVAAHEQYF	TGTGCCACCAGCATTAATGTAGCAGCCCACGAGCAGTACTTC
many	.	TRBJ2-2	TRBV19	CASSIHGGDTGELFF	TGTGCCAGTAGTATTCATGGCGGGGACACCGGGGAGCTGTTTTTT
.	TRBD1	TRBJ1-2	TRBV19	CASTIRDRPNYGYTF	TGTGCCAGTACGATACGGGACAGACCTAACTATGGCTACACCTTC
few	.	TRBJ2-2	TRBV5-1	CASSLTGNNGELFF	TGCGCCAGCAGCTTGACAGGGAATAACGGGGAGCTGTTTTTT
.	TRBD1	TRBJ1-2	TRBV20-1	CSATRQGGGLGYTF	TGCAGTGCTACAAGACAGGGAGGGGGGTTGGGCTACACCTTC
few	.	TRBJ1-1	TRBV30	CAWSVSPLGGTNTEAFF	TGTGCCTGGAGTGTAAGTCCCCTCGGGGGCACGAACACTGAAGCTTTCTTT
.	.	TRBJ2-1	TRBV25-1	CASSEYNRVNEQFF	TGTGCCAGCAGTGAATATAACCGAGTCAATGAGCAGTTCTTC
few	.	TRBJ1-1	TRBV24-1	CATVAEPPTNTEAFF	TGTGCCACCGTGGCCGAGCCACCTACGAACACTGAAGCTTTCTTT
.	.	TRBJ2-5	TRBV10-3	CAISESQESRETQYF	TGTGCCATCAGTGAGTCGCAGGAATCAAGGGAGACCCAGTACTTC
.	.	TRBJ2-3	TRBV20-1	CSARDSGLGTDTQYF	TGCAGTGCTAGAGACTCTGGGTTGGGCACAGATACGCAGTATTTT
few	TRBD1	TRBJ2-7	TRBV20-1	CSARGQGLYEQYF	TGCAGTGCTAGGGGACAGGGACTCTACGAGCAGTACTTC
many	TRBD2	TRBJ2-4	TRBV7-8	CASSLGGGGVVKNIQYF	TGTGCCAGCAGCTTAGGGGGGGGAGGGGTTGTCAAAAACATTCAGTACTTC
.	.	TRBJ2-2	TRBV20-1	CSASPVVGELFF	TGCAGTGCTAGTCCAGTCGTTGGGGAGCTGTTTTTT
.	.	TRBJ1-3	TRBV28	CASSTAVHSGNTIYF	TGTGCCAGCAGTACGGCAGTGCACTCTGGAAACACCATATATTTT
.	.	TRBJ2-7	TRBV10-3	CAISEPSRQALSYEQYF	TGTGCCATCAGTGAACCCTCAAGACAGGCACTTTCGTACGAGCAGTACTTC
.	.	TRBJ2-1	TRBV29-1	CSERGQTNEQFF	TGCAGCGAGCGGGGACAGACTAATGAGCAGTTCTTC